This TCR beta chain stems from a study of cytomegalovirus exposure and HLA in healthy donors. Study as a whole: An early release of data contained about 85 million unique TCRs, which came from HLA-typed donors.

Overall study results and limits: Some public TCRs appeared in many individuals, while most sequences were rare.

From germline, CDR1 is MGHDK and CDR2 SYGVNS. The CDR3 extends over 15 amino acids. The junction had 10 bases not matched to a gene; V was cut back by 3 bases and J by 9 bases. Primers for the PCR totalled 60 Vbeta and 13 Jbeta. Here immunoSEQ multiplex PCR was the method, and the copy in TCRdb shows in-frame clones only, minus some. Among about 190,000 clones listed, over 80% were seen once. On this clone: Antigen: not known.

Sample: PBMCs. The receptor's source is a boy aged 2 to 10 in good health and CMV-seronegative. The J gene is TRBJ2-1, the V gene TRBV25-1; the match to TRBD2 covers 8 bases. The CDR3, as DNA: TGTGCCAGCAGTGAGGCGGCGGGAGGTCCCCCTGAGCAGTTCTTC. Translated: CASSEAAGGPPEQFF. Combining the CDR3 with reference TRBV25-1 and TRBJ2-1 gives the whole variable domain EADIYQTPRYLVIGTGKKITLECSQTMGHDKMYWYQQDPGMELHLIHYSYGVNSTEKGDLSSESTVSRIRTEHFPLTLESARPSHTSQYLCASSEAAGGPPEQFFGPGTRLTVL.